This entry lists 17 T cell receptor beta chains sequenced from one sample in a study of blood T cell repertoires in COVID-19. Profiled with immunoSEQ multiplex PCR; TCRdb holds only in-frame clones, not every one. This repertoire shows 130,000 to 150,000 clones, over 75% found once; its top ten account for around 1.3%. Sequenced: PBMCs or T cells enriched from blood (not recorded which). The origin of the receptors is a woman aged 25-40 years with acute COVID-19.

The chain is built from TRBV5-8 and TRBJ2-1; D possibly corresponds to TRBD1 (5 bases). The V gene's germline CDR1 is SGHTS and CDR2 YDEGEE. The CDR3 has 15 amino acids. Trimming removed 5 bases at V and 0 bases at J, with 12 bases between. The CDR3 region has the DNA TGTGCCAGCAGTCTAAGGGGCGGCTCCTACAATGAGCAGTTCTTC. Translation: CASSLRGGSYNEQFF. The complete variable domain, with remaining parts taken from reference TRBV5-8 and TRBJ2-1, reads EAGVTQSPTHLIKTRGQQATLRCSPISGHTSVYWYQQALGLGLQFLLWYDEGEERNRGNFPPRFSGRQFPNYSSELNVNALELEDSALYLCASSLRGGSYNEQFFGPGTRLTVL.

CDR3: CASRYTGNTEAFF. The CDR3 DNA sequence: TGTGCCAGTAGGTATACGGGGAACACTGAAGCTTTCTTT. The J gene is TRBJ1-1, the V gene TRBV19; D is unclear. The CDR3 is 13 residues long. Germline lookup yields CDR1 LNHDA and CDR2 SQIVND (reference sequence). V was trimmed by 6 bases and J by 1 base, leaving 9 bases between them. Looking up the rest from reference TRBV19 and TRBJ1-1 gives the full variable domain: DGGITQSPKYLFRKEGQNVTLSCEQNLNHDAMYWYRQDPGQGLRLIYYSQIVNDFQKGDIAEGYSVSREKKESFPLTVTSAQKNPTAFYLCASRYTGNTEAFFGQGTRLTVV.

The V call is TRBV11-2, the J call TRBJ1-4; 8 nucleotides match TRBD1. From germline, CDR1 is SGHAT and CDR2 FQNNGV. Unmatched junction bases numbered 2, after V lost 5 bases and J lost 0 bases. The CDR3 totals 15 residues. CDR3 amino acids: CASSLDRATNEKLFF. In nucleotides, the CDR3 is TGTGCCAGCAGCCTGGACAGGGCAACTAATGAAAAACTGTTTTTT.

The chain has TRBV28 and TRBJ1-2, with TRBD1 matching 9 bases. The germline V gene encodes CDR1 MDHEN and CDR2 SYDVKM. CDR3 length equals 14 residues. Trimming at V came to 6 bases and at J to 7 bases, leaving 9 bases not matched to a gene. The CDR3 loop reads CASRTGGQGGGYTF. In DNA, the CDR3 is TGTGCCAGCAGGACGGGGGGACAGGGAGGTGGCTACACCTTC.

The chain has TRBV30 and TRBJ2-7; D is uncertain. Germline lookup yields CDR1 GTSNPN and CDR2 SVGIG (reference sequence). Trimming pared 5 bases from V and 1 base from J, leaving 12 bases between. The length of the CDR3 is 13 residues. The CDR3 here is CAWGYEDSYEQYF. The CDR3 DNA is TGTGCCTGGGGGTATGAGGATTCCTACGAGCAGTACTTC.

The chain couples TRBV18 to TRBJ2-1; D gene ambiguous. Germline V gene data show CDR1 as KGHSH and CDR2 as LQKENI. This CDR3 spans 15 amino acids. The V end lost 3 bases, the J end lost 1 base, and 10 bases lay between the germline ends. The CDR3 protein is CASSPGILSYNEQFF. The CDR3 coding sequence is TGTGCCAGCTCACCGGGCATACTGTCCTACAATGAGCAGTTCTTC.

This sequence joins TRBV28 and TRBJ2-7; 9 nucleotides line up with TRBD1. CDR1 is MDHEN, CDR2 SYDVKM, per germline. This CDR3 has 14 amino acids. V was clipped by 5 bases and J by 9 bases; unmatched bases: 11. CDR3 DNA: TGTGCCAGCAGTGCCGGGACAGGGTTTGTAGGGCAGTACTTC. Translating it yields CASSAGTGFVGQYF.

This chain joins TRBV10-1 and TRBJ1-1, with 7 positions matching TRBD1. V was pared by 9 bases and J by 1 base, with 8 bases of the junction left unmatched. Germline V lookup: CDR1 WNHNN, CDR2 SYGVQD (reference sequence). This CDR3 is built from 14 residues. The CDR3 reads CARRAGTENTEAFF. The CDR3 DNA reads TGCGCCAGGAGAGCCGGGACAGAGAACACTGAAGCTTTCTTT.

The rearrangement uses TRBV7-2 and TRBJ1-2; D is perhaps TRBD1 (5 bases). Trimming cost V 3 bases and J 2 bases, with 10 bases left between them. The CDR3 covers 14 residues. Looked up from germline, CDR1 is SGHTA and CDR2 is FQGNSA. CDR3 sequence: CASSLQGGNYGYTF. In DNA form, the CDR3 reads TGTGCCAGCAGCTTGCAGGGAGGAAACTATGGCTACACCTTC.

The chain has TRBV7-3 and TRBJ2-1; TRBD2 aligns across 9 bases. Trimming took 2 bases from V and 9 from J; bases not matched to a gene: 5. CDR3 length equals 14 residues. CDR1 and CDR2 (germline): SGHTA, FQGTGA. CDR3 sequence reads: CASSLFAGGGEQFF. The DNA for the CDR3 is TGTGCCAGCAGCTTATTTGCGGGAGGGGGTGAGCAGTTCTTC.

The genes are TRBV15 and TRBJ2-1, with 10 bases matching TRBD2. With V trimmed by 5 bases and J by 3 bases, 4 bases remained unmatched. This CDR3 is built from 15 residues. CDR1 is LNHNV, CDR2 YYDKDF, per germline (reference sequence). CDR3 DNA: TGTGCCACCAGCTTTCGACTAGCGGGCTACAATGAGCAGTTCTTC. Translation: CATSFRLAGYNEQFF.

This rearrangement joins TRBV30 to TRBJ1-1; tentatively, D is TRBD1 (5 bases). Germline V gene lookup returns CDR1 GTSNPN and CDR2 SVGIG (reference sequence). The CDR3 loop spans 13 amino acids. V was shortened by 4 bases and J by 5 bases, with 14 bases between the two germline ends. CDR3 residues: CAWTGPQGTEAFF. The CDR3, as DNA: TGTGCCTGGACAGGGCCCCAAGGGACTGAAGCTTTCTTT.

J is TRBJ1-2 and V is TRBV15, with a weak D call TRBD1 (5 bases). Trimming removed 0 bases from V and 0 bases from J, with 8 bases in between. The germline CDR1 and CDR2 sequences are LNHNV and YYDKDF (reference sequence). This CDR3 has 15 residues. CDR3 sequence reads: CATSREGRANYGYTF. In DNA form, the CDR3 reads TGTGCCACCAGCAGAGAGGGCAGGGCTAACTATGGCTACACCTTC. Full variable domain (rest looked up from reference TRBV15 and TRBJ1-2): DAMVIQNPRYQVTQFGKPVTLSCSQTLNHNVMYWYQQKSSQAPKLLFHYYDKDFNNEADTPDNFQSRRPNTSFCFLDIRSPGLGDTAMYLCATSREGRANYGYTFGSGTRLTVV.

This chain links TRBV4-3 with TRBJ2-1; 9 nucleotides agree with TRBD2. The CDR3 totals 16 residues. Germline V lookup: CDR1 LGHNA, CDR2 YSLEER. The ends lost 1 base at V and 4 bases at J; junction bases unmatched: 5. This chain's CDR3 is CASSQAASGEYNEQFF. Written as DNA, the CDR3 is TGCGCCAGCAGCCAAGCGGCTAGCGGGGAATACAATGAGCAGTTCTTC.

The V and J genes are TRBV7-3 and TRBJ1-3; perhaps TRBD1 as D (5 bases). Germline V gene data show CDR1 as SGHTA and CDR2 as FQGTGA. The CDR3 has 16 amino acids. Trimming removed 4 bases at V and 0 bases at J, with 13 bases between. In DNA, the CDR3 is TGTGCCAGCAGCTCTGGATTGGGACTCTCTGGAAACACCATATATTTT. Its translation is CASSSGLGLSGNTIYF.

V and J are TRBV19 and TRBJ2-5; the match to TRBD2 covers 12 bases. J lost 5 bases, V lost 7 bases, and 5 bases had no gene match. This CDR3 comprises 14 residues. The germline gives CDR1 LNHDA, CDR2 SQIVND (reference sequence). The CDR3 sequence: CASKTSGGRETQYF. CDR3 DNA sequence: TGTGCCAGTAAAACTAGCGGGGGGCGGGAGACCCAGTACTTC.

The chain recombines TRBV19 with TRBJ1-1; D remains ambiguous. The V end was cut by 2 bases, the J end by 0 bases, with 7 bases between. CDR1 is LNHDA and CDR2 is SQIVND in the germline V gene (reference sequence). CDR3 size: 14 residues. The CDR3 reads CASSISRVNTEAFF. CDR3 sequence (DNA): TGTGCCAGTAGTATATCGAGGGTGAACACTGAAGCTTTCTTT.